The present T cell receptor (beta chain) was sequenced within a study of T-cell memory formation after mild COVID-19 (dated by TCRdb to about 2021). The study in broad terms: Most TCR sequence clusters were specific to one of the two donors. The cohort was made up of two young adult volunteers, one female and one male, who were previously healthy. Longitudinal TCRalpha and TCRbeta repertoire sequencing tracked T-cell clones expanding and contracting after mild COVID-19 in a couple of donors. What the authors observed across the whole study: SARS-CoV-2 specificity was not confirmed for the second-wave clones peaking on day 37. The study covered only a couple of mild cases, and larger cohorts including severe cases with pre-infection samples were considered necessary. From day 15 to 85, contracting clones showed balanced CD4/CD8 phenotypes, whereas a second wave of clones that expanded from day 15 to 37 leaned towards CD4+. Some responding clones were detected in pre-infection memory, which suggested that pre-existing cross-reactive memory T cells had joined the SARS-CoV-2 response. Contracting CD4+ clones appeared mostly in the CM and EM memory subsets, whereas CD8+ clones were enriched in EMRA.

CDR1 and CDR2 were assigned from the germline V gene as SNHLY and FYNNEI. V and J are truncated by 5 bases and 4 bases respectively, leaving an intervening sequence of 13 bases. From the cysteine through the phenylalanine, the CDR3 covers 14 amino acids. Only CDR3 DNA is held: 42 bases, read in frame from base 1. Instrument used: Illumina NovaSeq 6000. cDNA libraries for TCRalpha and TCRbeta were prepared by 5'RACE using constant-segment primers, with sample barcodes and unique molecular identifiers added. RNA was extracted from every sample with Trizol reagent. Library amplification was performed in two PCR steps, and a second sample barcode and Illumina TruSeq adapters were introduced in the second step. The libraries were sequenced on an Illumina NovaSeq using 2 x 150 bp paired-end reads. In the original analysis: Reads were demultiplexed and collapsed into UMI-guided consensus sequences with migec v1.2.7. Using mixcr v2.1.11, UMI consensuses were aligned to TRA and TRB V and J templates and then assembled into clonotypes. A clonotype was counted as expanded or contracted only when both edgeR and NoisET called the clonotype significant, with the noise models trained on biological replicates. edgeR calls used a false discovery rate-adjusted p below 0.01 and a log2 fold-change threshold of 1. As an exploratory analysis of dynamics, max-normalized trajectories of the 1000 most abundant clonotypes were examined with PCA combined with hierarchical clustering. The CD4 or CD8 phenotype of responding clones was assigned using the separately sequenced CD4+ and CD8+ repertoires. TCRdb cleaned the public reads at Q25 with fastp, built clones with MiXCR and kept in-frame beta chains. Every CDR3 protein is listed once, alongside the most common genes and DNA of its rows. These V and J calls derive from TCRdb rather than the authors' analysis. This sample is represented by around 150,000 distinct CDR3 sequences; approximately 15% of them were singletons. Over 12% of the sample is taken by the ten largest.

This clonotype occurred a few times. The antigen it recognizes is unknown. The sample holds no much larger clone one base away, and base qualities are not on file. Ficoll-Paque density gradient centrifugation was used to isolate PBMCs. The rearrangement combines TRBV2 with TRBJ2-3, and perhaps TRBD1 as D gene, on 6 matching bases. This sequence originates from an adult woman who had mild COVID-19 (a few samples of this study predate the infection). The sample titles of this study are shuffled in the database, so cell type and time point are left out; the donor was told from shared clones. The sequenced sample consisted of PBMCs or a T cell subset sorted from them (not recorded which). The nucleotides are TGTGCCAGCAGTCCGTACCCAGGGGCAGATACGCAGTATTTT. Its amino acids are CASSPYPGADTQYF. Reference TRBV2 and TRBJ2-3 genes cover what lies past the CDR3, so the full variable domain is EPEVTQTPSHQVTQMGQEVILRCVPISNHLYFYWYRQILGQKVEFLVSFYNNEISEKSEIFDDQFSVERPDGSNFTLKIRSTKLEDSAMYFCASSPYPGADTQYFGPGTRLTVL.